A selection of T cell receptor beta chains follows, all from one sample in a study of blood T cell repertoires in COVID-19. The repertoire was sequenced with immunoSEQ multiplex PCR; TCRdb's copy has only in-frame clones and lacks some. The table lists approximately 70,000 clones, roughly 85% of them singletons. The sample comprised peripheral blood. The origin of the receptors is a man in his fifties or sixties with active or convalescent COVID-19. CDR3s include the opening cysteine and the closing phenylalanine or tryptophan. Each record gives: V gene, clone size, J gene, D gene, CDR3 length, CDR3 DNA, CDR3 protein. D genes are given only for firm matches. Clone size is stated in some rows and not others, as once, few, many or a class when expanded.

v_gene: TRBV18
abundance: NA
j_gene: TRBJ1-4
d_gene: NA
len: 15
CDR3nt: TGTGCCAGCTCACTCCGGACGGGAGAGAATGAAAAACTGTTTTTT
CDR3aa: CASSLRTGENEKLFF

v_gene: TRBV11-2
abundance: few
j_gene: TRBJ2-4
d_gene: NA
len: 14
CDR3nt: TGTGCCAGCAGCTTAGCGGGGACTTGGGACATTCAGTACTTC
CDR3aa: CASSLAGTWDIQYF

v_gene: TRBV4-1
abundance: NA
j_gene: TRBJ2-3
d_gene: NA
len: 16
CDR3nt: TGCGCCAGCAGCCCCATCGGGACTCCCGGGGAAGATACGCAGTATTTT
CDR3aa: CASSPIGTPGEDTQYF

v_gene: TRBV27
abundance: NA
j_gene: TRBJ1-3
d_gene: NA
len: 13
CDR3nt: TGTGCCAGCAGTTTATCAAGCGGAAACACCATATATTTT
CDR3aa: CASSLSSGNTIYF

v_gene: TRBV7-9
abundance: NA
j_gene: TRBJ2-5
d_gene: NA
len: 14
CDR3nt: TGTGCCAGCAGCTTAGTTAGCAGCCAAGAGACCCAGTACTTC
CDR3aa: CASSLVSSQETQYF

v_gene: TRBV30
abundance: NA
j_gene: TRBJ2-5
d_gene: TRBD1
len: 14
CDR3nt: TGTGCCTGGAGTCCTTGGACAGGGGGAGAGACCCAGTACTTC
CDR3aa: CAWSPWTGGETQYF

v_gene: TRBV27
abundance: few
j_gene: TRBJ2-5
d_gene: NA
len: 14
CDR3nt: TGTGCCAGCAGTGAAGGACAGCCTGGGAAGACCCAGTACTTC
CDR3aa: CASSEGQPGKTQYF

v_gene: TRBV7-9
abundance: few
j_gene: TRBJ2-7
d_gene: TRBD1
len: 17
CDR3nt: TGTGCCAGCAGCTCTAGTGCGTTACGGGACAGGACCTACGAGCAGTACTTC
CDR3aa: CASSSSALRDRTYEQYF

v_gene: TRBV7-9
abundance: NA
j_gene: TRBJ1-2
d_gene: NA
len: 11
CDR3nt: TGTGCCAGCAGCGTGGACTTTGGCTACACCTTC
CDR3aa: CASSVDFGYTF

v_gene: TRBV5-1
abundance: NA
j_gene: TRBJ2-5
d_gene: NA
len: 15
CDR3nt: TGCGCCAGCAGCTCGAGAGGGCAGATCCAAGAGACCCAGTACTTC
CDR3aa: CASSSRGQIQETQYF

v_gene: TRBV4-2
abundance: NA
j_gene: TRBJ2-2
d_gene: TRBD2
len: 17
CDR3nt: TGTGCCAGCAGCCAAGAAACGCTAGCGGGGCGGATCGGGGAGCTGTTTTTT
CDR3aa: CASSQETLAGRIGELFF

v_gene: TRBV19
abundance: few
j_gene: TRBJ1-5
d_gene: NA
len: 20
CDR3nt: TGTGCCAGTAGTACCAACCCCTTGAGGGGGATACTTTATAGCAATCAGCCCCAGCATTTT
CDR3aa: CASSTNPLRGILYSNQPQHF

v_gene: TRBV5-1
abundance: NA
j_gene: TRBJ2-7
d_gene: TRBD1
len: 15
CDR3nt: TGCGCCAGCAGCGGACAGGCGATAAACGGCTACGAGCAGTACTTC
CDR3aa: CASSGQAINGYEQYF

v_gene: TRBV6-2/TRBV6-3
abundance: NA
j_gene: TRBJ1-6
d_gene: TRBD1
len: 13
CDR3nt: TGTGCCAGCAGTCGAGGGGGCTCTTCACCCCTCCACTTT
CDR3aa: CASSRGGSSPLHF

v_gene: TRBV20-1
abundance: NA
j_gene: TRBJ2-5
d_gene: NA
len: 11
CDR3nt: TGCAGTGCACTAACCCAAGAGACCCAGTACTTC
CDR3aa: CSALTQETQYF

v_gene: TRBV4-1
abundance: few
j_gene: TRBJ1-6
d_gene: NA
len: 15
CDR3nt: TGCGCCAGCAGCTCCGGTGGGGGCAGAAATTCACCCCTCCACTTT
CDR3aa: CASSSGGGRNSPLHF

v_gene: TRBV11-1
abundance: once
j_gene: TRBJ2-1
d_gene: NA
len: 16
CDR3nt: TGTGCCAGCAAAGGTGGCAGGGCCCACTCCTACAATGAGCAGTTCTTC
CDR3aa: CASKGGRAHSYNEQFF

v_gene: TRBV10-3
abundance: NA
j_gene: TRBJ2-3
d_gene: TRBD2
len: 13
CDR3nt: TGTGCCATCACCAGCGGGGGGGCAGATACGCAGTATTTT
CDR3aa: CAITSGGADTQYF

v_gene: TRBV7-9
abundance: NA
j_gene: TRBJ2-2
d_gene: NA
len: 13
CDR3nt: TGTGCCAGCAGCTTAGGCGGAACCGGGGAGCTGTTTTTT
CDR3aa: CASSLGGTGELFF

v_gene: TRBV7-3
abundance: NA
j_gene: TRBJ2-7
d_gene: NA
len: 15
CDR3nt: TGTGCCAGCAGCTTAATCGCTGGGGCCCCCTACGAGCAGTACTTC
CDR3aa: CASSLIAGAPYEQYF